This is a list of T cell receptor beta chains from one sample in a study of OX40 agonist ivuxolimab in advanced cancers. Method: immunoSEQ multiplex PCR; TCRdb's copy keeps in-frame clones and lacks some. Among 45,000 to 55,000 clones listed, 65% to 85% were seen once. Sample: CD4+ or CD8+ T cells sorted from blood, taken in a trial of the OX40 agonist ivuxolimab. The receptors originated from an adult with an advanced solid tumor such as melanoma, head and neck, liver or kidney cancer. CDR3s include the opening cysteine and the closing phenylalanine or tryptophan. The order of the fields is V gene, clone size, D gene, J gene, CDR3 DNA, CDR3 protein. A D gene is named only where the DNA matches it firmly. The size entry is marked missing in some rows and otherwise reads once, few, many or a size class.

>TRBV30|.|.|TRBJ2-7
TGTGCCTGGGGGAGAAAGAACGGACCTACCTACGAGCAGTACTTC
CAWGRKNGPTYEQYF
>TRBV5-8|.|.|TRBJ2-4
TGTGCCAGCACCCGGCGGGGAGCCATTCAGTACTTC
CASTRRGAIQYF
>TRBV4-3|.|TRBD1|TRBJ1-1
TGCGCCAGCAGCCGCTACTCGACAGGGGAAGCTGAAGCTTTCTTT
CASSRYSTGEAEAFF
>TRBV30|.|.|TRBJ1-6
TGTGCCTGGAGTCTTTGGGGGATTAATTCACCCCTCCACTTT
CAWSLWGINSPLHF
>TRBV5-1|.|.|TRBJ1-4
TGCGCCAGCACTCCCGGTGGGGGTGGTGAAAAACTGTTTTTT
CASTPGGGGEKLFF
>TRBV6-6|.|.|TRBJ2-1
TGTGCCGCTGCCCGGTACAATGAGCAGTTCTTC
CAAARYNEQFF
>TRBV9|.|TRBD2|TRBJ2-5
TGTGCCAGCGCGGCGGGGGGCATGTACCAAGAGACCCAGTACTTC
CASAAGGMYQETQYF
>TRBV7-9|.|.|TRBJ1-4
TGTGCCAGCAGTAGCCACGGGGGAGAAAATGAAAAACTGTTTTTT
CASSSHGGENEKLFF
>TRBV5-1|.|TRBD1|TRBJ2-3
TGCGCCAGCAGCTGGCAGGGGGCGCAAGATACGCAGTATTTT
CASSWQGAQDTQYF
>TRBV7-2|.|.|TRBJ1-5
TGTGCCAGCAGCTTAGGGGGTAAGAGCAATCAGCCCCAGCATTTT
CASSLGGKSNQPQHF
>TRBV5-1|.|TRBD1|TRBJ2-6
TGCGCCAGCAGCTTAGGACAGGCCTCTGGGGCCAACGTCCTGACTTTC
CASSLGQASGANVLTF
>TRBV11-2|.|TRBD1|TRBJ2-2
TGTGCCAGTACCCGGGACAGGGGGTTGAGAACCGGGGAGCTGTTTTTT
CASTRDRGLRTGELFF
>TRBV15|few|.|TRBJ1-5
TGTGCCACCAGCAGGGCATTGGGGCCCCAGCATTTT
CATSRALGPQHF
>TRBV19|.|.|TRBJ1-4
TGTGCCAGTAGTATTTGGGCAATGGAAAAACTGTTTTTT
CASSIWAMEKLFF
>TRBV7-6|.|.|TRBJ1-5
TGTGCCAGCAGCGCCCAGGGACATAGCAATCAGCCCCAGCATTTT
CASSAQGHSNQPQHF
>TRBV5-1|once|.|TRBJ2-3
TGCGCCAGCAAAGCGGAGTGGGCAGATACGCAGTATTTT
CASKAEWADTQYF
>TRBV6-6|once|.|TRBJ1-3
TGTGCCAGCGTGCTAACCTCTGGAAACACCATATATTTT
CASVLTSGNTIYF
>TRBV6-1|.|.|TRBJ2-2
TGTGCCAGCAGCTCCTTGGGGGCGCATAGCGGGGAGCTGTTTTTT
CASSSLGAHSGELFF
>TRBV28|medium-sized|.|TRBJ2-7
TGTGCCAGCAGTTCCCCTAACTACTACGAGCAGTACTTC
CASSSPNYYEQYF
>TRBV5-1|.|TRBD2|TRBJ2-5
TGCGCCAGCAGCCCTGGACTAGTCGGGCAAGAGACCCAGTACTTC
CASSPGLVGQETQYF
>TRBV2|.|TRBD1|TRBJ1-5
TGTGCCAGCTGGGGACAGGCTAGCAATCAGCCCCAGCATTTT
CASWGQASNQPQHF
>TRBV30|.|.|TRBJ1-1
TGTACCTGGTGGTCGAGAGGGATGCGCACTGAAGCTTTCTTT
CTWWSRGMRTEAFF
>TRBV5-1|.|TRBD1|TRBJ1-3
TGCGCCAGCAGCTTGGCCGGACAGGGGGCAGAAAATGGAAACACCATATATTTT
CASSLAGQGAENGNTIYF
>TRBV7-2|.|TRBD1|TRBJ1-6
TGTGCCAGCACCGCCGTGTGGACAGGGAATTCACCCCTCCACTTT
CASTAVWTGNSPLHF
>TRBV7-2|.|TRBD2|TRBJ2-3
TGTGCCAGCAGCGCCTCGAAAGTGTGGCGGGGGGATAAAGATACGCAGTATTTT
CASSASKVWRGDKDTQYF
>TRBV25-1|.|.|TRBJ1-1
TGTGCCAGCAGTGAATCCGGTACTATGAACACTGAAGCTTTCTTT
CASSESGTMNTEAFF
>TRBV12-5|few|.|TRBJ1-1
TGTGCTAGTGGTTTGGCCTCGGACAGTCCTAAGAACACTGAAGCTTTCTTT
CASGLASDSPKNTEAFF
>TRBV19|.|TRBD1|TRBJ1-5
TGTGCCAGTAACCCGGACAGGGGAATCCTTCAGCCCCAGCATTTT
CASNPDRGILQPQHF
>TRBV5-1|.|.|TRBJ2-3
TGCGCCAGCGGGGTAACTAGCACAGATACGCAGTATTTT
CASGVTSTDTQYF
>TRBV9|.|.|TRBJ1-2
TGTGCCAGCTCTACCACCCAGACAGCCTCTAACTATGGCTACACCTTC
CASSTTQTASNYGYTF
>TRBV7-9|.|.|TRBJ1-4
TGTGCCAGCAGCTTAGTCAGGGGCTCGGATGAAAAACTGTTTTTT
CASSLVRGSDEKLFF
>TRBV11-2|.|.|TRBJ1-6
TGTGCCAGCAGCCTGGACAGTTCGGACTCACCCCTCCACTTT
CASSLDSSDSPLHF
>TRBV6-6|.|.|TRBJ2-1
TGTGCCAGCAGTTACCCGGCAGGCCGCGATGAGCAGTTCTTC
CASSYPAGRDEQFF
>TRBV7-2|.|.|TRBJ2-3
TGTGCCAGCCGCGGGGCGAGCACAGATACGCAGTATTTT
CASRGASTDTQYF
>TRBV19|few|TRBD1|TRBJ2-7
TGTGCCAGTAGTCGGACAGGTTACGAGCAGTACTTC
CASSRTGYEQYF